The 27 T cell receptor beta chains reported below all come from one sample, sequenced in a study of blood T cell repertoires in COVID-19. TCRdb keeps only in-frame clones here, not all; method: immunoSEQ multiplex PCR. Here the sample spans around 97,000 clones, about 89% being singletons. What was sequenced was peripheral blood. The receptors shown here come from a woman in her sixties or seventies with acute or convalescent COVID-19.

This clone showed up just a few times. The chain employs TRBV28 and TRBJ1-4, with 8 nucleotides matching TRBD1. Trimming cost V 10 bases and J 8 bases; bases outside gene matches: 9. Germline-derived CDR1 and CDR2 are MDHEN and SYDVKM. The CDR3 has 13 residues. The CDR3 DNA reads as TGTGCCACCCGGGACAGGAGTAGCGAAAAACTGTTTTTT. This codes for CATRDRSSEKLFF.

The chain employs TRBV5-1 and TRBJ1-2; D gene unclear. Germline-derived CDR1 and CDR2 are SGHRS and YFSETQ. CDR3 size: 15 residues. V was clipped by 0 bases and J by 2 bases, with 11 bases between them. CDR3 protein: CASSLEGGSNYGYTF. Here the CDR3 DNA reads TGCGCCAGCAGCTTGGAGGGAGGATCCAACTATGGCTACACCTTC.

This rearrangement joins TRBV5-4 to TRBJ1-1, with 7 nucleotides matching TRBD1. Looked up from germline, CDR1 is SGHNT and CDR2 is YYREEE (reference sequence). V dropped 1 base and J dropped 4; count of bases not matched to a gene: 10. The CDR3 contains 16 residues. The CDR3 loop is CASSLRGLSGSTEAFF. CDR3 sequence (DNA): TGTGCCAGCAGCTTGAGGGGGCTATCAGGTAGCACTGAAGCTTTCTTT.

The CDR3: CASSQEPRTSGRRADTQYF. The DNA for the CDR3 is TGTGCCAGCAGCCAAGAGCCCCGGACTAGCGGGAGAAGGGCAGATACGCAGTATTTT. The chain couples TRBV14 to TRBJ2-3; 13 bases map to TRBD2. There are 19 residues in the CDR3. V shed 0 bases, J shed 4 bases, and the junction held 10 bases outside the gene matches. Germline V gene sequence: CDR1 SGHDN, CDR2 FVKESK.

This sequence joins TRBV25-1 and TRBJ2-7; no clear D. Germline V gives CDR1 MGHDK, CDR2 SYGVNS. The CDR3 loop spans 13 amino acids. V gave up 1 base and J gave up 0 bases, with 4 bases separating them. CDR3 bases: TGTGCCAGCAGTGAATCCAGCTCCTACGAGCAGTACTTC. Protein product: CASSESSSYEQYF.

The chain links TRBV6-5 to TRBJ1-2, with D perhaps matching TRBD1 (5 bases). The CDR3 sequence is 15 residues long. The V gene's germline CDR1 is MNHEY and CDR2 SVGAGI. Trimming took off 7 bases at V and 5 bases at J, with 20 bases between the two ends. The CDR3 region is CASKLAGYRGYGYTF. The DNA of the CDR3 is TGTGCCAGCAAGCTCGCAGGGTACAGAGGTTATGGCTACACCTTC.

The genes are TRBV6-2 or TRBV6-3 and TRBJ2-7, with no clear D. Trimming took 0 bases from V and 3 from J, leaving 6 bases between them. Germline assignment: CDR1 MNHEY and CDR2 SVGEGT. CDR3 size: 13 residues. CDR3 in amino acids: CASSYSQFYEQYV. The CDR3 region has the DNA TGTGCCAGCAGTTACTCGCAGTTCTACGAGCAGTACGTC.

J is TRBJ1-3 and V is TRBV5-6; D is possibly TRBD1 (6 bases). The CDR3 spans 18 residues. The V end lost 4 bases, the J end lost 4 bases, and 24 bases lay between the germline ends. Germline-derived CDR1 and CDR2 are SGHDT and YYEEEE. This CDR3 is CASSPLRDRQVRGNTIYF. CDR3 sequence (DNA): TGTGCCAGCAGCCCCCTCCGGGACCGACAGGTTCGGGGAAACACCATATATTTT. Complete variable domain (other parts from reference TRBV5-6 and TRBJ1-3): DAGVTQSPTHLIKTRGQQVTLRCSPKSGHDTVSWYQQALGQGPQFIFQYYEEEERQRGNFPDRFSGHQFPNYSSELNVNALLLGDSALYLCASSPLRDRQVRGNTIYFGEGSWLTVV.

The V call is TRBV9, the J call TRBJ1-1, with D perhaps matching TRBD1 (6 bases). The CDR3 length is 15 residues. The V gene's germline CDR1 is SGDLS and CDR2 YYNGEE. V lost 3 bases and J 1 base, leaving 13 bases between the germline ends. CDR3 residues: CASSAPGTPNTEAFF. CDR3 nucleotide sequence: TGTGCCAGCAGCGCCCCCGGGACACCGAACACTGAAGCTTTCTTT.

This rearrangement joins TRBV19 to TRBJ1-2; D might be TRBD1 (5 bases). Per the germline V gene, CDR1 is LNHDA and CDR2 is SQIVND (reference sequence). Trimming left V 3 bases short and J 9 bases short, with 20 bases between. The CDR3 is made up of 15 amino acids. The CDR3 loop is CASSIVPTGLSSYTF. The CDR3 bases are TGTGCCAGTAGTATCGTACCCACAGGCCTTAGTAGCTACACCTTC.

The V and J genes are TRBV2 and TRBJ1-1, with no clear D. The CDR3 has 13 residues. Germline values: CDR1 SNHLY, CDR2 FYNNEI. V lost 6 bases and J lost 1, with 9 bases in between. The CDR3: CASRDTENTEAFF. The DNA for the CDR3 is TGTGCCAGCAGAGATACAGAGAACACTGAAGCTTTCTTT. Variable domain in full (rest from reference TRBV2 and TRBJ1-1): EPEVTQTPSHQVTQMGQEVILRCVPISNHLYFYWYRQILGQKVEFLVSFYNNEISEKSEIFDDQFSVERPDGSNFTLKIRSTKLEDSAMYFCASRDTENTEAFFGQGTRLTVV.

This chain joins TRBV9 and TRBJ2-3, with 9 bases that match TRBD1. Looked up from germline, CDR1 is SGDLS and CDR2 is YYNGEE. After removal of 0 bases from V and 2 bases from J, the junction contained 7 bases not matched to a gene. The CDR3 has 17 amino acids. The CDR3 reads CASSVDQGQGITDTQYF. The CDR3 nucleotides read TGTGCCAGCAGCGTAGACCAAGGACAGGGGATCACAGATACGCAGTATTTT.

The chain uses TRBV25-1 and TRBJ1-6, with 9 bases fitting TRBD1. CDR1 and CDR2 from the germline V gene are MGHDK and SYGVNS. The CDR3 length is 15 residues. J lost 4 bases, V lost 5 bases, and 3 bases had no gene match. CDR3: CASSTGGAYNSPLHF. The CDR3 DNA reads TGTGCCAGCAGTACAGGGGGCGCTTATAATTCACCCCTCCACTTT.

CDR3 in amino acids: CATSRDMNTEAFF. CDR3 nucleotide sequence: TGTGCCACCAGCAGAGATATGAACACTGAAGCTTTCTTT. V and J are TRBV15 and TRBJ1-1, with D uncertain. Trimming left V 0 bases short and J 0 bases short, with 2 bases between. The length of the CDR3 is 13 residues. The V gene's germline CDR1 is LNHNV and CDR2 YYDKDF (reference sequence).

The table lists this clone with a count of one. This chain links TRBV2 with TRBJ1-5, with a tentative D call TRBD1 (6 bases). Germline values: CDR1 SNHLY, CDR2 FYNNEI. The CDR3 covers 13 residues. V was trimmed by 4 bases and J by 3 bases, leaving 7 bases between them. CDR3 protein: CASSAGANQPQHF. CDR3 nucleotides: TGTGCCAGCAGTGCAGGGGCCAATCAGCCCCAGCATTTT. Full variable domain (remainder filled in from reference TRBV2 and TRBJ1-5): EPEVTQTPSHQVTQMGQEVILRCVPISNHLYFYWYRQILGQKVEFLVSFYNNEISEKSEIFDDQFSVERPDGSNFTLKIRSTKLEDSAMYFCASSAGANQPQHFGDGTRLSIL.

The chain uses TRBV5-4 and TRBJ2-2; 7 bases align to TRBD2. J gave up 8 bases and V 1 base, and 8 bases lay outside the gene matches. The germline V gene has CDR1 SGHNT and CDR2 YYREEE (reference sequence). The CDR3 has 15 residues. In DNA, the CDR3 is TGTGCCAGCAGCTTGATCGGCGGGAGCAGAGGGGAGCTGTTTTTT. Translation gives CASSLIGGSRGELFF.

This clone was seen just once. This chain joins TRBV6-6 and TRBJ2-1; 7 nucleotides agree with TRBD2. Per the germline V gene, CDR1 is MNHNY and CDR2 is SVGAGI (reference sequence). CDR3 size: 15 residues. V was clipped by 7 bases and J by 5 bases; unmatched bases: 11. The CDR3 here is CASTFKASGNNEQFF. The DNA of the CDR3 is TGTGCCAGCACCTTTAAGGCTAGCGGAAACAATGAGCAGTTCTTC.

V is TRBV5-4 and J is TRBJ2-7; 7 nucleotides match TRBD2. V trimming: 6 bases; J trimming: 6 bases; junction bases outside the gene matches: 12. The germline V gene encodes CDR1 SGHNT and CDR2 YYREEE (reference sequence). The CDR3 is 14 residues long. CDR3 loop: CASTPRGGNGEQYF. CDR3 coding DNA: TGTGCCAGCACCCCCCGGGGAGGGAATGGCGAGCAGTACTTC.

In its sample, this clone was seen a few times. This chain connects TRBV10-3 to TRBJ2-3, with TRBD2 as a possible D gene (6 bases). The CDR3 is made up of 13 amino acids. The V end was cut by 5 bases, the J end by 4 bases, with 10 bases between. Germline CDR1 is ENHRY and CDR2 is SYGVKD. The CDR3 reads CAISSGGSDTQYF. In DNA, the CDR3 is TGTGCCATCAGTTCCGGAGGGTCAGATACGCAGTATTTT.

This chain joins TRBV7-9 and TRBJ2-1; perhaps TRBD2 as D (6 bases). This CDR3 region has 15 residues. Per germline, CDR1 SEHNR and CDR2 FQNEAQ (reference sequence). Trimming took 7 bases from V and 7 from J, leaving 20 bases between them. CDR3 DNA: TGTGCCAGCACCTTTAGCGGAGGGAGAGGGAATGAGCAGTTCTTC. It codes for CASTFSGGRGNEQFF.

The genes are TRBV28 and TRBJ2-1; 11 bases match TRBD2. Trimming at V came to 7 bases and at J to 8 bases, leaving 7 bases not matched to a gene. CDR3 size: 14 residues. Germline CDR1 MDHEN, CDR2 SYDVKM. Here the CDR3 DNA reads TGTGCCAGCACGACTAGCGGGAATTTCTATGAGCAGTTCTTC. Translated, it gives CASTTSGNFYEQFF.

The V and J genes are TRBV6-1 and TRBJ1-5; possible D gene TRBD1, 6 bases. Germline assignment: CDR1 MNHNS and CDR2 SASEGT. V was trimmed by 3 bases and J by 7 bases, leaving 19 bases between them. The CDR3 sequence is 16 residues long. CDR3 bases: TGTGCCAGCAGTGAGTACAGGGTGGATATCGAACAGCCCCAGCATTTT. Encoded protein: CASSEYRVDIEQPQHF.

The chain has TRBV27 and TRBJ1-1, with D maybe TRBD1 (6 bases). V shed 6 bases and J shed 0 bases, with 8 bases lying between them. The germline gives CDR1 MNHEY, CDR2 SMNVEV (reference sequence). The CDR3 has 13 residues. This CDR3 is CASSTGMNTEAFF. CDR3 sequence (DNA): TGTGCCAGCAGCACAGGGATGAACACTGAAGCTTTCTTT.

This chain's CDR3 is CSVAFSGANVLTF. In DNA, the CDR3 is TGCAGCGTAGCCTTCTCTGGGGCCAACGTCCTGACTTTC. The chain uses TRBV29-1 and TRBJ2-6; D unclear. Between the trimmed V and J ends, which lost 6 bases and 0 bases, there was a span of 6 bases. This CDR3 region has 13 residues. Germline V gene sequence: CDR1 SQVTM, CDR2 ANQGSEA.

This clone came up a few times. CDR3 bases: TGTGCCAGCAGCTTGGGGCAGGAGGCTGAAGCTTTCTTT. Translation: CASSLGQEAEAFF. The chain joins TRBV5-4 to TRBJ1-1; D ambiguous. This CDR3 comprises 13 residues. With 0 bases removed from V and 6 bases from J, the gap between germline ends came to 9 bases. The germline gives CDR1 SGHNT, CDR2 YYREEE (reference sequence).

The chain recombines TRBV12-5 with TRBJ2-1; D is unclear. The germline V and J ends were trimmed by 3 bases and 9 bases, with 12 bases remaining between them. CDR3 length: 13 amino acids. Germline assignment: CDR1 LGHNT and CDR2 FRNRAP. In nucleotides, the CDR3 is TGTGCTAGTGGTTTCTTAGTAGATGGTGAGCAGTTCTTC. This codes for CASGFLVDGEQFF.

The chain is built from TRBV20-1 and TRBJ2-7; TRBD2 matches at 9 bases. After removal of 3 bases from V and 3 bases from J, the junction contained 6 bases not matched to a gene. Germline V gives CDR1 DFQATT, CDR2 SNEGSKA (reference sequence). The CDR3 contains 14 residues. The CDR3 sequence: CSASASGVFYEQYF. The CDR3 nucleotides are TGCAGTGCTAGTGCTAGCGGGGTTTTCTACGAGCAGTACTTC.